The next 16 T cell receptor beta chains were all read from a single sample in a study of T cells in Graves' hyperthyroidism and ophthalmopathy. TCR beta CDR3 regions were amplified from RNA transcripts. The HTBI primer set served for first-round RT-PCR of the TCR CDR3. TCRdb itself ran the multiplex PCR reads through MiXCR, one entry per CDR3 protein. The data contain about 600,000 distinct CDR3 sequences, roughly 14% of them singletons. Material for sequencing was blood. Source of these receptors: a woman between 50 and 59 years old with Graves' ophthalmopathy.

This clonotype was recorded many times. The rearrangement uses TRBV18 and TRBJ2-1; 8 bases align to TRBD2. V lost 5 bases to trimming and J lost 8 bases; unmatched junction nucleotides: 14. The CDR3 has 16 amino acids. Germline CDR1 is KGHSH and CDR2 is LQKENI. CDR3 bases: TGTGCCAGCTCATCGGGGCCTCCCCTAGCGGGCGATGAGCAGTTCTTC. Its translation is CASSSGPPLAGDEQFF.

V is TRBV18 and J is TRBJ2-7; 15 bases align to TRBD2. CDR3 length: 19 amino acids. V lost 2 bases to trimming and J lost 0 bases; unmatched junction nucleotides: 8. The germline CDR1 and CDR2 sequences are KGHSH and LQKENI. The DNA of the CDR3 is TGTGCCAGCTCACCAAAAGGGACTAGCGGGAGGCTTTACTCCTACGAGCAGTACTTC. Protein sequence: CASSPKGTSGRLYSYEQYF. Filled out from reference TRBV18 and TRBJ2-7, the complete variable domain reads NAGVMQNPRHLVRRRGQEARLRCSPMKGHSHVYWYRQLPEEGLKFMVYLQKENIIDESGMPKERFSAEFPKEGPSILRIQQVVRGDSAAYFCASSPKGTSGRLYSYEQYFGPGTRLTVT.

This rearrangement joins TRBV20-1 to TRBJ2-7, with D possibly TRBD1 on 5 matching bases. The CDR3 loop spans 14 amino acids. In germline, CDR1 is DFQATT, CDR2 SNEGSKA (reference sequence). V lost 5 bases, J lost 1 base, and 15 bases lay in between. CDR3 in amino acids: CSAQTPGFSYEQYF. CDR3 bases: TGCAGTGCTCAAACCCCAGGGTTTTCCTACGAGCAGTACTTC.

The V gene is TRBV7-8, the J gene TRBJ2-7; perhaps TRBD1 as D (8 bases). The germline V and J ends were trimmed by 5 bases and 12 bases, with 23 bases remaining between them. Germline V gene lookup returns CDR1 SGHVS and CDR2 FQNEAQ. The CDR3 loop spans 14 amino acids. The CDR3 DNA follows: TGTGCCAGCAGCCCACGGGGGGACAGGTCCAAGCGGTACTTC. It translates to CASSPRGDRSKRYF.

This clonotype was recorded once. The CDR3 DNA follows: TGTGCCAGCAGCCGTAGCGACAGGGTGTCTGATGAGCAGTTCTTC. The encoded protein is CASSRSDRVSDEQFF. This rearrangement joins TRBV11-3 to TRBJ2-1; 7 bases line up with TRBD1. This CDR3 is built from 15 residues. The V and J ends lost 5 bases and 8 bases, in that order; junction bases with no gene match: 12. Germline-derived CDR1 and CDR2 are SGHNT and YENEEA.

As regards this clonotype: Since a much larger clone is just one base distant, this may be a read error. The CDR3, as DNA: TGCGCCAGCGCCCCCCCCCAGAACACCGGGGAGCTGGTTTTT. Its protein product is CASAPPQNTGELVF. The chain combines TRBV5-1 with TRBJ2-2; D perhaps matches TRBD2 (5 bases). The CDR3 consists of 14 residues. The germline CDR1 and CDR2 sequences are SGHRS and YFSETQ.

Ten or more counts support this clonotype. The CDR3 nucleotides are TGTGCCAGCAGCCCCTCCCTCCGACAGGAGCAGTACGAGCAGTACTTC. It is translated as CASSPSLRQEQYEQYF. V gene TRBV28 combines with J gene TRBJ2-7, with D tentatively TRBD1 (6 bases). V lost 6 bases and J 4 bases, leaving 22 bases between the germline ends. Germline lookup yields CDR1 MDHEN and CDR2 SYDVKM. The CDR3 contains 16 residues.

This clonotype was seen only a few times. This rearrangement joins TRBV6-5 to TRBJ2-7; D possibly corresponds to TRBD2 (6 bases). V lost 1 base, J lost 0 bases, and 10 bases lay in between. The CDR3 covers 15 residues. CDR1 and CDR2 from the germline V gene are MNHEY and SVGAGI. The CDR3 DNA follows: TGTGCCAGCAGTTACTTCGGCGGGAACTCCTACGAGCAGTACTTC. Amino acids: CASSYFGGNSYEQYF.

This clonotype was recorded a few times. The V call is TRBV7-2, the J call TRBJ2-7; tentatively, D is TRBD1 or TRBD2 (5 bases each). The CDR3 extends over 15 amino acids. Looked up from germline, CDR1 is SGHTA and CDR2 is FQGNSA. V gave up 4 bases and J gave up 2 bases, with 15 bases separating them. The CDR3 loop is CASSYPGTGTYEQYF. CDR3 nucleotide sequence: TGTGCCAGCAGCTACCCGGGGACGGGTACCTACGAGCAGTACTTC. The variable domain in full, with the rest retrieved from reference TRBV7-2 and TRBJ2-7, is GAGVSQSPSNKVTEKGKDVELRCDPISGHTALYWYRQSLGQGLEFLIYFQGNSAPDKSGLPSDRFSAERTGGSVSTLTIQRTQQEDSAVYLCASSYPGTGTYEQYFGPGTRLTVT.

Ten or more counts support this clonotype. This chain uses TRBV7-9 with TRBJ2-7; 9 positions match TRBD2. The V gene end was trimmed by 4 bases and the J gene end by 2 bases; junction bases not matched to a gene: 15. Germline-derived CDR1 and CDR2 are SEHNR and FQNEAQ (reference sequence). The CDR3 runs to 18 residues. The CDR3 protein is CASSSSGTSPFGAYEQYF. Written as DNA, the CDR3 is TGTGCCAGCAGCTCTTCTGGGACTAGCCCTTTTGGGGCCTACGAGCAGTACTTC.

In its sample, this clonotype was seen many times. The chain uses TRBV30 and TRBJ2-2; D may be TRBD1 (5 bases). V was pared by 3 bases and J by 7 bases, with 15 bases between. The V gene's germline CDR1 is GTSNPN and CDR2 SVGIG (reference sequence). CDR3 length: 14 amino acids. CDR3 nucleotides: TGTGCCTGGAGCCGGACCCAGGGTGGCGGGGAGCTGTTTTTT. The encoded protein is CAWSRTQGGGELFF.

CDR3 in DNA: TGTGCCACCAAAGTTCCGGGACAGGGACCACCGTCCTACAATGAGCAGTTCTTC. Translated: CATKVPGQGPPSYNEQFF. This chain uses TRBV27 with TRBJ2-1; the match to TRBD1 covers 9 bases. CDR1 is MNHEY and CDR2 is SMNVEV in the germline V gene (reference sequence). The V and J ends lost 10 bases and 1 base, in that order; junction bases with no gene match: 17. This CDR3 has 18 residues.

This clonotype came up many times. J is TRBJ2-3 and V is TRBV7-9; weak D call: TRBD2 (5 bases). CDR3 length: 15 residues. Germline CDR1 SEHNR, CDR2 FQNEAQ (reference sequence). V lost 2 bases and J 0 bases, leaving 9 bases between the germline ends. The CDR3 bases are TGTGCCAGCAGCTTACCGGGGAGTAGCACAGATACGCAGTATTTT. Translating it yields CASSLPGSSTDTQYF. Full variable domain (remainder filled in from reference TRBV7-9 and TRBJ2-3): DTGVSQNPRHKITKRGQNVTFRCDPISEHNRLYWYRQTLGQGPEFLTYFQNEAQLEKSRLLSDRFSAERPKGSFSTLEIQRTEQGDSAMYLCASSLPGSSTDTQYFGPGTRLTVL.

There are many counts of this clonotype. The V gene is TRBV30, the J gene TRBJ1-3; no clear D gene. Germline CDR1 reads GTSNPN; CDR2 reads SVGIG (reference sequence). V lost 2 bases and J lost 2, with 13 bases in between. The CDR3 consists of 15 residues. CDR3: CAWSLGQTAGNTIYF. DNA of the CDR3: TGTGCCTGGAGTCTTGGGCAGACCGCTGGAAACACCATATATTTT.

The chain employs TRBV7-2 and TRBJ1-6; possible D gene TRBD1, 6 bases. Deletions cut 1 base from V and 0 bases from J, with 16 bases between. The CDR3 is 19 residues long. Germline V gives CDR1 SGHTA, CDR2 FQGNSA. The CDR3 sequence is CASSLGGLGRSSYNSPLHF. Here the CDR3 DNA reads TGTGCCAGCAGCTTAGGGGGGCTGGGCAGGAGCTCCTATAATTCACCCCTCCACTTT.

This clonotype is a singleton in its sample. The chain combines TRBV27 with TRBJ2-1; 11 bases agree with TRBD1. CDR1 is MNHEY, CDR2 SMNVEV, per germline (reference sequence). J gave up 10 bases and V 3 bases, and 8 bases lay outside the gene matches. The CDR3 covers 15 residues. The CDR3 region has the DNA TGTGCCAGCAGTTTCAGGACAGGGGGCCTTTACGAGCAGTTCTTC. Residues: CASSFRTGGLYEQFF.